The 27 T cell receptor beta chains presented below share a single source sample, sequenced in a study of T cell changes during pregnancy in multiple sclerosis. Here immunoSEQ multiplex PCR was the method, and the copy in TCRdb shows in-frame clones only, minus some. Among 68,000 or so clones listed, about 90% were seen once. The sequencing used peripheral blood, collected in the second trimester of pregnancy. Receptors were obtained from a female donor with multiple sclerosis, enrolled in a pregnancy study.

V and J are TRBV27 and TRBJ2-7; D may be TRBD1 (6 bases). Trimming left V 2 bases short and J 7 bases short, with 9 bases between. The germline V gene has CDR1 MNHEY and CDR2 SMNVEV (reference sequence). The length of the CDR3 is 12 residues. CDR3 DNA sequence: TGTGCCAGCAGTTTACAGGGGTATGAGCAGTACTTC. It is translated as CASSLQGYEQYF.

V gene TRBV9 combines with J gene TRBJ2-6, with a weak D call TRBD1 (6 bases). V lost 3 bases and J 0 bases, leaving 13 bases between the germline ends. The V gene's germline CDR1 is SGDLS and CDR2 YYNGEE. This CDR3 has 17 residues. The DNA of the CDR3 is TGTGCCAGCAGCGACCCCACAGGGAACTCTGGGGCCAACGTCCTGACTTTC. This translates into CASSDPTGNSGANVLTF.

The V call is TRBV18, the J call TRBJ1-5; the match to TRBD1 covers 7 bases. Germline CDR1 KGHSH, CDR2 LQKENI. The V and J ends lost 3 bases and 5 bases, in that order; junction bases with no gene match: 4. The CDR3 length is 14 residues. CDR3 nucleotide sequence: TGTGCCAGCTCACCGACCGGGACAGATCAGCCCCAGCATTTT. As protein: CASSPTGTDQPQHF.

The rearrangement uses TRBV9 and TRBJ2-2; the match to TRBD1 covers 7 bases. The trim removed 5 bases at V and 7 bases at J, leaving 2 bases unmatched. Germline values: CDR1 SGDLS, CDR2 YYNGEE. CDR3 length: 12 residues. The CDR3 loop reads CASRGTVGELFF. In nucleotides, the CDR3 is TGTGCCAGCAGAGGGACAGTCGGGGAGCTGTTTTTT.

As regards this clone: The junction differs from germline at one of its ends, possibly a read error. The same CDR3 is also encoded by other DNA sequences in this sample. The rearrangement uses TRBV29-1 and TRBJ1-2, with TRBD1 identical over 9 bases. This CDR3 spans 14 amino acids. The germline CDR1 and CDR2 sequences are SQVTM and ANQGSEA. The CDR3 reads CSVEGTGLNYGYTF. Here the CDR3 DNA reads TGCAGCGTGGAAGGGACAGGGCTGAACTATGGCTACACCTTC. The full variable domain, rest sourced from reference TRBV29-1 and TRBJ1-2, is SAVISQKPSRDICQRGTSLTIQCQVDSQVTMMFWYRQQPGQSLTLIATANQGSEATYESGFVIDKFPISRPNLTFSTLTVSNMSPEDSSIYLCSVEGTGLNYGYTFGSGTRLTVV.

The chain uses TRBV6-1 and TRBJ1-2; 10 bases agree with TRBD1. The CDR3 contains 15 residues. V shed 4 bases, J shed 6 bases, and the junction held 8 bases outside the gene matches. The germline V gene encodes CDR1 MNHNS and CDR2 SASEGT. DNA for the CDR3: TGTGCCAGCAGTGGCTGGGACAGGGGAACGGATGGCTACACCTTC. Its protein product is CASSGWDRGTDGYTF.

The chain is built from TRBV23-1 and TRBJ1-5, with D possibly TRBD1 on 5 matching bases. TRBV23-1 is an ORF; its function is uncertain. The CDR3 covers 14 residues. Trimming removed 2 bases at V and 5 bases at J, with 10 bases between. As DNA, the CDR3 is TGCGCCAGCAGTCAACACAGGAAATATCAGCCCCAGCATTTT. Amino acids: CASSQHRKYQPQHF.

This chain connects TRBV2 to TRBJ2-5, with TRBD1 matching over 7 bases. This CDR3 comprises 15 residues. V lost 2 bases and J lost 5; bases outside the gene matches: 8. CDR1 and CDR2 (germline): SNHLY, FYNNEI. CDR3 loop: CASSERGTVAETQYF. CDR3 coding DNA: TGTGCCAGCAGTGAAAGAGGGACAGTTGCTGAGACCCAGTACTTC.

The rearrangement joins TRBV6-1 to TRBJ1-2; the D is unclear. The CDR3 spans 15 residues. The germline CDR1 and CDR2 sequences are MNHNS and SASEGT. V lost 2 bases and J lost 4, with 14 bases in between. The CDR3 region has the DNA TGTGCCAGCAGTGAACGGACCGGAGGTCCCTATGGCTACACCTTC. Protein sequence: CASSERTGGPYGYTF.

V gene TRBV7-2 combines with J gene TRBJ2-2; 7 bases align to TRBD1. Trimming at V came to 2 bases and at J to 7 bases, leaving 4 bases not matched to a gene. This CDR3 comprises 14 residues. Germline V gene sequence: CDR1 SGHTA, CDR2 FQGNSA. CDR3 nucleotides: TGTGCCAGCAGCTTACGACAGGGTAGCGGGGAGCTGTTTTTT. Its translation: CASSLRQGSGELFF.

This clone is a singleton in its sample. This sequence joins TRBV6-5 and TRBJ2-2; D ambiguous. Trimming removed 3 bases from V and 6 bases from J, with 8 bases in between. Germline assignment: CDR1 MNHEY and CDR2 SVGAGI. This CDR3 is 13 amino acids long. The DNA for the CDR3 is TGTGCCAGCAGTTATGCGAGATCCGGGGAGCTGTTTTTT. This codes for CASSYARSGELFF.

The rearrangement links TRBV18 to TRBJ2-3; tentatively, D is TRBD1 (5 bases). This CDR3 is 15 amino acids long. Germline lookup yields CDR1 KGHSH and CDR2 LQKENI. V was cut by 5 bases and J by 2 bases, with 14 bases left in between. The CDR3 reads CASSSGRSTTDTQYF. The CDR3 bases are TGTGCCAGCTCATCAGGGCGATCAACCACAGATACGCAGTATTTT.

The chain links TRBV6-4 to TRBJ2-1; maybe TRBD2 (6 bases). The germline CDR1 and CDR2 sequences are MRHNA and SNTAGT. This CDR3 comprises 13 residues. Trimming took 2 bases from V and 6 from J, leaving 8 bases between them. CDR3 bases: TGTGCCAGCAGTGACAGGGACTCCAATGAGCAGTTCTTC. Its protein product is CASSDRDSNEQFF.

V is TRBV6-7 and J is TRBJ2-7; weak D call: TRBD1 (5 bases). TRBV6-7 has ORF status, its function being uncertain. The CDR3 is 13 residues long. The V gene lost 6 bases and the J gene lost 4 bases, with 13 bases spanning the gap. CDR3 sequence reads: CASSPTGVYEQYF. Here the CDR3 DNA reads TGTGCCAGCAGCCCCACAGGAGTTTACGAGCAGTACTTC.

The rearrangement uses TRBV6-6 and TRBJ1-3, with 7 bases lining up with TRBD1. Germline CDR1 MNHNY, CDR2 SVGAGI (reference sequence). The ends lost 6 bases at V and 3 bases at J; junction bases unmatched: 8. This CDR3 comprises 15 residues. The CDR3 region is CASSFEGAGGNTIYF. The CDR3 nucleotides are TGTGCCAGCAGCTTCGAGGGGGCGGGTGGAAACACCATATATTTT.

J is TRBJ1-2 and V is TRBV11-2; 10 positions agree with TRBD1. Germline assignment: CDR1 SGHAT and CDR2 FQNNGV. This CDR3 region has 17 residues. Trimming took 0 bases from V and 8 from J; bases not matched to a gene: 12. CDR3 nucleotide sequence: TGTGCCAGCAGCTTAGACCCTCCGGGACAGGGGCGGGGCGGCTACACCTTC. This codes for CASSLDPPGQGRGGYTF.

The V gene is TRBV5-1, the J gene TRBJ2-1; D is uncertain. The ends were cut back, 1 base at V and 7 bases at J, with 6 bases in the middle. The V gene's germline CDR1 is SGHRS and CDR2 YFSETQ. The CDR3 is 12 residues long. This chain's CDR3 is CASSLIPNEQFF. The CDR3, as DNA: TGCGCCAGCAGCTTGATTCCAAATGAGCAGTTCTTC. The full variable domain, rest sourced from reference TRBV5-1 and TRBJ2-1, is KAGVTQTPRYLIKTRGQQVTLSCSPISGHRSVSWYQQTPGQGLQFLFEYFSETQRNKGNFPGRFSGRQFSNSRSEMNVSTLELGDSALYLCASSLIPNEQFFGPGTRLTVL.

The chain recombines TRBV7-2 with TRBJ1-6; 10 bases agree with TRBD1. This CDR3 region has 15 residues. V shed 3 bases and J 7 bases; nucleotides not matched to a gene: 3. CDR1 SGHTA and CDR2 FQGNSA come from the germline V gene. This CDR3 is CASSFRQGANSPLHF. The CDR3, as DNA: TGTGCCAGCAGCTTTCGACAGGGGGCCAATTCACCCCTCCACTTT. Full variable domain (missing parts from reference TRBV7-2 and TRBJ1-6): GAGVSQSPSNKVTEKGKDVELRCDPISGHTALYWYRQSLGQGLEFLIYFQGNSAPDKSGLPSDRFSAERTGGSVSTLTIQRTQQEDSAVYLCASSFRQGANSPLHFGNGTRLTVT.

CDR3 sequence reads: CSVEGGNTEAFF. For the CDR3, the DNA is TGCAGCGTTGAAGGAGGAAACACTGAAGCTTTCTTT. The chain links TRBV29-1 to TRBJ1-1, with D uncertain. This CDR3 region has 12 residues. Trimming removed 1 base at V and 2 bases at J, with 5 bases between. Germline CDR1 SQVTM, CDR2 ANQGSEA.

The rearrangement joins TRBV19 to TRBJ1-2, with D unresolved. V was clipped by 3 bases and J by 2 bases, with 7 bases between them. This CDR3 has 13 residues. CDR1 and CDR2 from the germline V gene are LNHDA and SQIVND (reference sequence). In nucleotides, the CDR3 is TGTGCCAGTAGTATCGGAGAAAACTATGGCTACACCTTC. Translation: CASSIGENYGYTF.

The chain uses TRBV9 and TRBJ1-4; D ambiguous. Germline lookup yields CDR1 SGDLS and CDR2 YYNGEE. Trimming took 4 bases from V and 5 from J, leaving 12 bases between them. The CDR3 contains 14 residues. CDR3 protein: CASSPPGGNEKLFF. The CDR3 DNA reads TGTGCCAGCAGCCCCCCGGGAGGGAATGAAAAACTGTTTTTT.

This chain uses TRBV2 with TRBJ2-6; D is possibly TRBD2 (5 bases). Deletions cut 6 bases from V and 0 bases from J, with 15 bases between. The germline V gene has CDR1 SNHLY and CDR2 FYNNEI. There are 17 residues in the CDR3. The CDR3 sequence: CASRPLAAPSGANVLTF. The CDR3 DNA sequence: TGTGCCAGCAGACCCCTAGCCGCACCCTCTGGGGCCAACGTCCTGACTTTC.

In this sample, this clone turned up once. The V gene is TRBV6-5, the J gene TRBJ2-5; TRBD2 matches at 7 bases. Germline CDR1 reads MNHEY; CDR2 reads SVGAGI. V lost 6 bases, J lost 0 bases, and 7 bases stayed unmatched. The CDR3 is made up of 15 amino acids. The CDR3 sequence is CASRLAGRYQETQYF. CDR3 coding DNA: TGTGCCAGCAGATTAGCGGGCCGCTACCAAGAGACCCAGTACTTC.

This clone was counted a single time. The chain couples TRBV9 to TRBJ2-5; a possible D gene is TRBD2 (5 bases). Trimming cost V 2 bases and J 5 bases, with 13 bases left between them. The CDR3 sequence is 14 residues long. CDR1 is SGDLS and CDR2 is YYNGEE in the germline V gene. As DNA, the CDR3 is TGTGCCAGCAGCGTCGGACTGGGCGGGGAGACCCAGTACTTC. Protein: CASSVGLGGETQYF.

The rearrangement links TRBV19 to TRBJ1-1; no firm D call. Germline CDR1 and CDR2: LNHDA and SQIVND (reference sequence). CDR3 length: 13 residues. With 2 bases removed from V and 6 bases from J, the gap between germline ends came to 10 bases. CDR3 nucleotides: TGTGCCAGTAGTATACGGGGTCCCGCTGAAGCTTTCTTT. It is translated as CASSIRGPAEAFF.

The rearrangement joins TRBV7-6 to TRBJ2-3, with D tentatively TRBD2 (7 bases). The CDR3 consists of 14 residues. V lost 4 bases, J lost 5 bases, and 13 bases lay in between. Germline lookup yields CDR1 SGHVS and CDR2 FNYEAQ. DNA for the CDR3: TGTGCCAGCAGCTATGGGGGGGCCGAAGATACGCAGTATTTT. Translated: CASSYGGAEDTQYF.

Here the CDR3 reads CASSAGPREAETQYF. Written as DNA, the CDR3 is TGTGCCAGCAGCGCCGGGCCTCGGGAGGCCGAGACCCAGTACTTC. This rearrangement joins TRBV9 to TRBJ2-5, with 7 bases fitting TRBD2. The CDR3 contains 15 residues. V lost 3 bases to trimming and J lost 5 bases; unmatched junction nucleotides: 10. Germline CDR1 reads SGDLS; CDR2 reads YYNGEE.